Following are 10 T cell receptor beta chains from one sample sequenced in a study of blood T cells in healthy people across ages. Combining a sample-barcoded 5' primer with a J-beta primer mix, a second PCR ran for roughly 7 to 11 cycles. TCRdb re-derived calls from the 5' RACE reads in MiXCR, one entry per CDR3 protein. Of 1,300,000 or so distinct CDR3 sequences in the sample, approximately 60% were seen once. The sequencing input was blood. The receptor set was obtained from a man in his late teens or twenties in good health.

The DNA for the CDR3 is TGTGCCAGCACTAGACAGCTGGGTGGATACAATGAGCAGTTCTTC. Amino acid sequence: CASTRQLGGYNEQFF. V is TRBV27 and J is TRBJ2-1; the D gene is possibly TRBD1 (5 bases). CDR3 size: 15 residues. Germline V gene data show CDR1 as MNHEY and CDR2 as SMNVEV (reference sequence). With 7 bases removed from V and 4 bases from J, the gap between germline ends came to 17 bases.

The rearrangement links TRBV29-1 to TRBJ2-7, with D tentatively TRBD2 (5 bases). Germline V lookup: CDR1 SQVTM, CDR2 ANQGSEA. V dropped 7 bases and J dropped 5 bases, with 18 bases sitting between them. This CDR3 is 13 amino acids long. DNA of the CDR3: TGCAGCGCGACGGACTGGATTAGGGACGAGCAGTACTTC. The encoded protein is CSATDWIRDEQYF.

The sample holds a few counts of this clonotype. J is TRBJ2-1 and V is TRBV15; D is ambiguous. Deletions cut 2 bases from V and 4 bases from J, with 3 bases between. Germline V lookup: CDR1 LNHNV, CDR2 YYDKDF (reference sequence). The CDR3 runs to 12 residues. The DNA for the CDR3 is TGTGCCACCAGCAGACCATACAATGAGCAGTTCTTC. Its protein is CATSRPYNEQFF.

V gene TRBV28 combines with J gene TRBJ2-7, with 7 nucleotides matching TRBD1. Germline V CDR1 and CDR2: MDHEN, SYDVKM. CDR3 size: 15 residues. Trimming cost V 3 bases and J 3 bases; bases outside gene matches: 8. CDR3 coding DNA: TGTGCCAGCAGTTTGACAGGGCGACCGTTCTACGAGCAGTACTTC. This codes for CASSLTGRPFYEQYF.

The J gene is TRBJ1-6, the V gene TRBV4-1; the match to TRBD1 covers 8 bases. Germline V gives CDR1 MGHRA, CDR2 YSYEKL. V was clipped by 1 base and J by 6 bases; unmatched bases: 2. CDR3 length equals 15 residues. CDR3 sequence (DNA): TGCGCCAGCAGCCAAGTGGGGACAGGTAATTCACCCCTCCACTTT. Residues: CASSQVGTGNSPLHF.

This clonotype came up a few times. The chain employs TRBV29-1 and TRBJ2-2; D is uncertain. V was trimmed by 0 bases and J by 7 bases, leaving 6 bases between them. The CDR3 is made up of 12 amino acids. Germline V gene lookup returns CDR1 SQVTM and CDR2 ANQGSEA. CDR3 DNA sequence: TGCAGCGTTGAAGAAGTTTACGGGGAGCTGTTTTTT. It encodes CSVEEVYGELFF.

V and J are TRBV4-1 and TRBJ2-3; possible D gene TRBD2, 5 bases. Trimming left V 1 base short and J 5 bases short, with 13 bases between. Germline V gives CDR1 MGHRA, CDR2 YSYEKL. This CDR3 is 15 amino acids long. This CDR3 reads CASSQGQTGVDTQYF. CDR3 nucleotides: TGCGCCAGCAGCCAAGGACAAACCGGGGTAGATACGCAGTATTTT.

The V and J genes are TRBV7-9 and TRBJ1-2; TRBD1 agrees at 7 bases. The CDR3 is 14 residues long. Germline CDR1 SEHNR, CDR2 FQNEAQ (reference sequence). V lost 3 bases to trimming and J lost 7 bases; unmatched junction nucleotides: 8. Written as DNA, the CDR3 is TGTGCCAGCAGCTTCCGGGACAGCGCGTCTGGCTACACCTTC. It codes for CASSFRDSASGYTF.

CDR3 in amino acids: CASSPALTNEQFF. CDR3 sequence (DNA): TGTGCCAGCAGCCCAGCCCTTACCAATGAGCAGTTCTTC. The chain uses TRBV7-2 and TRBJ2-1; D is unclear. Germline V gene sequence: CDR1 SGHTA, CDR2 FQGNSA. Trimming removed 5 bases at V and 6 bases at J, with 11 bases between. The CDR3 is 13 amino acids.

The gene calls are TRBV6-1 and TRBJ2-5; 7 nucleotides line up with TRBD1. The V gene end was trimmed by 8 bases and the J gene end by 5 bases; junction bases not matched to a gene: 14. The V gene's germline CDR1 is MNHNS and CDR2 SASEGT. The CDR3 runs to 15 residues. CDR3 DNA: TGTGCCAGCCGGGGAAATACAGGGGTGGTGGAGACCCAGTACTTC. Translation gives CASRGNTGVVETQYF.